This T cell receptor (beta chain) was sequenced for a study of OX40 agonist ivuxolimab in advanced cancers. The CDR3 covers 14 residues. Germline V gene sequence: CDR1 SGHTA, CDR2 FQGNSA. The V and J ends lost 2 bases and 4 bases, in that order; junction bases with no gene match: 3. A note on this clone: What it binds is not known.

Libraries were prepared by immunoSEQ multiplex PCR; TCRdb keeps only in-frame clonotypes and omits some of them. The top ten hold about 0.95% of the sample, which has roughly 56,000 clones, 80% to 90% seen once. Study-level results: What antigens the expanded peripheral T cells recognized was never established.

The specimen comprised CD4+ or CD8+ T cells sorted from blood, sampled in a trial of the OX40 agonist ivuxolimab. The chain has TRBV7-2 and TRBJ1-2; TRBD1 matches at 8 bases. The clonotype comes from an adult with an advanced solid tumor such as melanoma, head and neck, liver or kidney cancer. CDR3 protein: CASSLNGQGYGYTF. The CDR3 DNA is TGTGCCAGCAGCTTAAATGGACAGGGCTATGGCTACACCTTC.